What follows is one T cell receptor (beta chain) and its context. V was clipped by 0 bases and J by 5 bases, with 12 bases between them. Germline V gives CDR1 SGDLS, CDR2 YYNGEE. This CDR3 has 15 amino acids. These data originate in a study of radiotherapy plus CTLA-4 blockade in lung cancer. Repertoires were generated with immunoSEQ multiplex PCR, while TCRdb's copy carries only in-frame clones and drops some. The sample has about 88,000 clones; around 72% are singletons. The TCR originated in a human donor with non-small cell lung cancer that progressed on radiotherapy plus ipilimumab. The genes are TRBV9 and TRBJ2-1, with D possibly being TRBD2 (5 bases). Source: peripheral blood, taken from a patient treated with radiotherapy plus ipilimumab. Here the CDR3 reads CASSVGRGSDNEQFF. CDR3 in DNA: TGTGCCAGCAGCGTAGGCCGCGGGTCGGACAATGAGCAGTTCTTC.